One sample yielded the 13 T cell receptor beta chains listed below, sequenced in a study of T cell changes during pregnancy in multiple sclerosis. TCRdb's copy holds only in-frame clones and misses some; the assay was immunoSEQ multiplex PCR. The sample carries 45,000 to 60,000 clones, under 95% recorded once. Material: CD4+ T cells from peripheral blood mononuclear cells, obtained in the second trimester of pregnancy. The receptors were gathered from a female donor with multiple sclerosis, enrolled in a pregnancy study.

The V gene is TRBV14, the J gene TRBJ1-4; D may be TRBD1 (5 bases). Trimming removed 4 bases at V and 4 bases at J, with 13 bases between. The CDR3 runs 15 residues. Germline V gene data show CDR1 as SGHDN and CDR2 as FVKESK. Here the CDR3 reads CASSRAPGLNEKLFF. CDR3 in DNA: TGTGCCAGCAGCCGCGCGCCAGGGCTTAATGAAAAACTGTTTTTT.

CDR3 coding DNA: TGTGCCAGCAGACAACCGGGACAGGGAATTGAAGCTTTCTTT. Amino acid sequence: CASRQPGQGIEAFF. The chain links TRBV14 to TRBJ1-1; 9 bases line up with TRBD1. J gave up 7 bases and V 6 bases, and 9 bases lay outside the gene matches. The CDR3 spans 14 residues. The germline V gene encodes CDR1 SGHDN and CDR2 FVKESK.

This chain uses TRBV19 with TRBJ1-2; D ambiguous. CDR3 length: 12 amino acids. Germline V lookup: CDR1 LNHDA, CDR2 SQIVND (reference sequence). Trimming shortened V by 1 base and J by 3 bases, and 3 bases separated the two germline ends. CDR3 coding DNA: TGTGCCAGTAGTATAGCTGACTATGGCTACACCTTC. This sequence encodes CASSIADYGYTF.

This chain joins TRBV7-3 and TRBJ1-1, with a weak D call TRBD1 (6 bases). The CDR3 has 14 residues. V shed 10 bases and J shed 0 bases, with 15 bases lying between them. The germline CDR1 and CDR2 sequences are SGHTA and FQGTGA. The CDR3 coding sequence is TGTGCCACACAAACAGGGCTGATGAACACTGAAGCTTTCTTT. It yields the protein CATQTGLMNTEAFF.

This sequence joins TRBV18 and TRBJ2-1, with TRBD2 matching over 7 bases. CDR3 length: 20 amino acids. Germline CDR1 is KGHSH and CDR2 is LQKENI. V shed 1 base and J 1 base; nucleotides not matched to a gene: 16. The CDR3 here is CASSPQELGAGVLSYNEQFF. CDR3 bases: TGTGCCAGCTCACCACAAGAATTAGGTGCGGGGGTCCTTTCCTACAATGAGCAGTTCTTC.

The chain is built from TRBV2 and TRBJ2-1, with unresolved D. The germline V and J ends were trimmed by 6 bases and 0 bases, with 12 bases remaining between them. This CDR3 contains 15 residues. Per the germline V gene, CDR1 is SNHLY and CDR2 is FYNNEI. CDR3 in DNA: TGTGCCAGCAGACCACCAGACAACTCCTACAATGAGCAGTTCTTC. This codes for CASRPPDNSYNEQFF.

The chain joins TRBV6-1 to TRBJ1-2, with D possibly matching TRBD1 (6 bases). Between the trimmed V and J ends, which lost 6 bases and 7 bases, there was a span of 18 bases. The germline gives CDR1 MNHNS, CDR2 SASEGT. The CDR3 runs 14 residues. The chain's CDR3 is CASSASGGASGYTF. For the CDR3, the DNA is TGTGCCAGCAGCGCTTCGGGGGGGGCCTCTGGCTACACCTTC.

The gene calls are TRBV6-6 and TRBJ2-7; a possible D gene is TRBD1 (6 bases). V was pared by 2 bases and J by 2 bases, with 7 bases between. Germline CDR1 MNHNY, CDR2 SVGAGI (reference sequence). This CDR3 is 13 amino acids long. The CDR3 spells CASSYEGAYEQYF. CDR3 nucleotide sequence: TGTGCCAGCAGTTACGAGGGGGCCTACGAGCAGTACTTC.

The chain couples TRBV11-2 to TRBJ2-1, with 12 bases identical to TRBD2. With 5 bases clipped from V and 9 bases from J, the junction kept 8 bases outside the gene matches. Germline assignment: CDR1 SGHAT and CDR2 FQNNGV. The CDR3 covers 15 residues. As DNA, the CDR3 is TGTGCCAGCAGCCCGACTAGCGGGAGAACGGGTGAGCAGTTCTTC. Protein product: CASSPTSGRTGEQFF.

V gene TRBV5-4 combines with J gene TRBJ2-3, with 8 bases that match TRBD1. This CDR3 has 17 residues. The germline gives CDR1 SGHNT, CDR2 YYREEE (reference sequence). J gave up 2 bases and V 4 bases, and 12 bases lay outside the gene matches. The CDR3 is CASSQPPGQVITDTQYF. As DNA, the CDR3 is TGTGCCAGCAGCCAACCTCCGGGACAGGTTATCACAGATACGCAGTATTTT. Complete variable domain (other parts from reference TRBV5-4 and TRBJ2-3): ETGVTQSPTHLIKTRGQQVTLRCSSQSGHNTVSWYQQALGQGPQFIFQYYREEENGRGNFPPRFSGLQFPNYSSELNVNALELDDSALYLCASSQPPGQVITDTQYFGPGTRLTVL.

The chain recombines TRBV30 with TRBJ2-7; 7 nucleotides line up with TRBD2. V shed 2 bases and J 1 base; nucleotides not matched to a gene: 5. CDR3 length equals 14 residues. Germline V gene lookup returns CDR1 GTSNPN and CDR2 SVGIG (reference sequence). In DNA, the CDR3 is TGTGCCTGGAGTCTGGGCGGGAGATCCTACGAGCAGTACTTC. It is translated as CAWSLGGRSYEQYF.

The chain couples TRBV5-4 to TRBJ2-7; 8 positions match TRBD2. Germline CDR1 SGHNT, CDR2 YYREEE (reference sequence). V gave up 4 bases and J gave up 9 bases; unmatched junction bases: 12. There are 14 residues in the CDR3. CDR3 protein: CASSRAGLEFWQYF. CDR3 sequence (DNA): TGTGCCAGCAGCCGGGCGGGACTAGAGTTTTGGCAGTACTTC.

The genes are TRBV5-1 and TRBJ1-1; TRBD1 matches 8 bases. The V and J ends lost 5 bases and 5 bases, in that order; junction bases with no gene match: 20. CDR3 length: 18 amino acids. Per the germline V gene, CDR1 is SGHRS and CDR2 is YFSETQ. For the CDR3, the DNA is TGCGCCAGCAGTCGGGTTCAGGGGGCTCTCGGGATTGGGACTGAAGCTTTCTTT. The encoded protein is CASSRVQGALGIGTEAFF.